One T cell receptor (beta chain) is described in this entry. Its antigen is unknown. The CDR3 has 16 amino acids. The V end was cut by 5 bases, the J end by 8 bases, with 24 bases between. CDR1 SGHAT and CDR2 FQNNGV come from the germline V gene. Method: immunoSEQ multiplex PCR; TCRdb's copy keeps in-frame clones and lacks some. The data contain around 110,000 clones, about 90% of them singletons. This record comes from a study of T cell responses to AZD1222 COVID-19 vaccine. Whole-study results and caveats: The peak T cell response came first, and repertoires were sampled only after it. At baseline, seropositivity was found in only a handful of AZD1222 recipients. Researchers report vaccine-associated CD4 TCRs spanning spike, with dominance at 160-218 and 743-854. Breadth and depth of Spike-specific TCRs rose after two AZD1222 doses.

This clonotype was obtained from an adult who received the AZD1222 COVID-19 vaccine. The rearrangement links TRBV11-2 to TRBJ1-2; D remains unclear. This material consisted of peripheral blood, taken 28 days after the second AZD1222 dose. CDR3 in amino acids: CASSHYRRDPVEGYTF. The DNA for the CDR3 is TGTGCCAGCAGCCATTATCGACGAGACCCGGTTGAGGGCTACACCTTC.